Below, one TCR beta chain is given with its context. Random hexamers primed reverse transcription of about 0.5 to 1 ug RNA. TCR beta CDR3 was amplified by immunoSEQ multiplex PCR. This amplification extended across 54 Vbeta and 13 Jbeta segments. TCRdb fed the immunoSEQ multiplex PCR reads into MiXCR, producing one record per CDR3 protein. The sample includes around 100,000 distinct CDR3 sequences, about 95% of them seen just once. V lost 4 bases and J lost 8, with 15 bases in between. This CDR3 has 13 residues. Germline V CDR1 and CDR2: SGDLS, YYNGEE. The entry originates in a study of CD8 T cells in Susac syndrome. TEMRA cells were FACS-enriched, and CD8+ and CD4+ T cells were isolated negatively.

This receptor was obtained from a human donor with Susac syndrome. The sample taken for sequencing was CD8+ T cells from PBMCs. This chain uses TRBV9 with TRBJ1-1; D not resolved. CDR3 bases: TGTGCCAGCAGCTCCCCGCCGGTCGACGAAGCTTTCTTT. It specifies CASSSPPVDEAFF.